One and the same sample provided the 25 T cell receptor beta chains below, sequenced in a study of OX40 agonist ivuxolimab in advanced cancers. TCRdb keeps only in-frame clones here, not all; method: immunoSEQ multiplex PCR. The table lists some 70,000 clones, 86% of them singletons, with under 3.5% in the top ten. This specimen consisted of CD4+ or CD8+ T cells sorted from blood, obtained in a trial of the OX40 agonist ivuxolimab. The receptor source for this set is an adult with an advanced solid tumor such as melanoma, head and neck, liver or kidney cancer.

This clone was detected only once. This rearrangement joins TRBV4-2 to TRBJ2-5; D possibly corresponds to TRBD1 (5 bases). V lost 0 bases, J lost 5 bases, and 13 bases lay in between. The CDR3 is 15 amino acids. From germline, CDR1 is LGHNA and CDR2 YNFKEQ. This chain's CDR3 is CASSQDRAGYETQYF. The CDR3, as DNA: TGTGCCAGCAGCCAAGATCGGGCAGGGTATGAGACCCAGTACTTC.

In DNA form, the CDR3 reads TGCGCCAGCAGTGATTATTTCGGGGGGACTGAAGCTTTCTTT. This encodes CASSDYFGGTEAFF. The chain has TRBV10-1 and TRBJ1-1, with D maybe TRBD1 (5 bases). CDR1 is WNHNN and CDR2 is SYGVQD in the germline V gene (reference sequence). The V and J ends lost 3 bases and 5 bases respectively, with 13 bases between them. The CDR3 has 14 amino acids.

This clone was found a few times. This chain links TRBV2 with TRBJ2-7; a weak D match, TRBD2 (6 bases). CDR3 length: 16 amino acids. Trimming left V 5 bases short and J 4 bases short, with 21 bases between. The germline V gene has CDR1 SNHLY and CDR2 FYNNEI. This CDR3 reads CASSSGLAGLIYEQYF. CDR3 nucleotides: TGTGCCAGCAGTAGTGGACTGGCGGGGTTGATATACGAGCAGTACTTC.

This chain connects TRBV27 to TRBJ1-2; TRBD1 matches 11 bases. Unmatched junction bases numbered 9, after V lost 2 bases and J lost 1 base. Germline V CDR1 and CDR2: MNHEY, SMNVEV (reference sequence). This CDR3 has 18 amino acids. Here the CDR3 DNA reads TGTGCCAGCAGTTTACGGGCGGACAGGGGGCTCCTTAACTATGGCTACACCTTC. Translation: CASSLRADRGLLNYGYTF.

The chain recombines TRBV18 with TRBJ2-3, with D unresolved. The germline gives CDR1 KGHSH, CDR2 LQKENI. CDR3 length: 16 residues. V was clipped by 3 bases and J by 5 bases, with 18 bases between them. CDR3 nucleotide sequence: TGTGCCAGCTCACCTATGATCTCAAGGTGGAGAGATACGCAGTATTTT. Translation: CASSPMISRWRDTQYF.

Only a few counts were recorded for this clone. The chain combines TRBV6-1 with TRBJ1-1, with D uncertain. Germline CDR1 and CDR2: MNHNS and SASEGT. V lost 6 bases, J lost 1 base, and 9 bases lay in between. The CDR3 totals 13 residues. CDR3 nucleotides: TGTGCCAGCAGCCGGACGGAGAACACTGAAGCTTTCTTT. This translates into CASSRTENTEAFF.

V and J are TRBV28 and TRBJ2-3, with 8 bases that match TRBD2. CDR1 and CDR2 (germline): MDHEN, SYDVKM. CDR3 length: 15 amino acids. Losses at the gene ends were 7 bases for V and 2 bases for J; bases not matched to a gene: 8. CDR3 DNA sequence: TGTGCCAGCACCGGGCGGGGGGTCTCCACAGATACGCAGTATTTT. Translation gives CASTGRGVSTDTQYF.

The CDR3: CASSLSRTGVYEQYF. The CDR3, as DNA: TGTGCCAGCAGCTTAAGCCGGACAGGGGTCTACGAGCAGTACTTC. The V and J genes are TRBV7-3 and TRBJ2-5; 9 bases agree with TRBD1. The better agreement between TRBJ2-7 and the DNA end casts doubt on the J call. Germline lookup yields CDR1 SGHTA and CDR2 FQGTGA. CDR3 length equals 15 residues.

The chain uses TRBV5-1 and TRBJ2-2; 8 bases are a match to TRBD1. The CDR3 consists of 14 residues. The V segment lost 0 bases and the J segment 6 bases; nucleotides outside the gene matches: 1. Germline V gene data show CDR1 as SGHRS and CDR2 as YFSETQ. CDR3 in DNA: TGCGCCAGCAGCTTGGAACAGGGGGCCGGGGAGCTGTTTTTT. Translating gives CASSLEQGAGELFF.

Notes on this clone: The identical CDR3 is also encoded by other nucleotide sequences in the sample. The genes are TRBV18 and TRBJ2-7; a weak D match, TRBD2 (6 bases). The ends were cut back, 5 bases at V and 1 base at J, with 9 bases in the middle. Looked up from germline, CDR1 is KGHSH and CDR2 is LQKENI. This CDR3 spans 13 amino acids. CDR3 sequence: CASSSGGSYEQYF. In nucleotides, the CDR3 is TGTGCCAGCTCATCTGGGGGGTCCTACGAGCAGTACTTC.

Only one count was recorded for this clone. This chain joins TRBV29-1 and TRBJ1-1, with D perhaps TRBD1 (6 bases). V was clipped by 4 bases and J by 4 bases, with 10 bases between them. This CDR3 region has 12 residues. Germline values: CDR1 SQVTM, CDR2 ANQGSEA. The CDR3 is CSVGGGGTEAFF. CDR3 sequence (DNA): TGCAGCGTTGGGGGAGGGGGCACTGAAGCTTTCTTT.

The chain employs TRBV19 and TRBJ1-4, with TRBD1 matching over 7 bases. Germline V gene sequence: CDR1 LNHDA, CDR2 SQIVND (reference sequence). The CDR3 spans 14 residues. V lost 6 bases and J lost 8; bases outside the gene matches: 9. The CDR3 nucleotides are TGTGCCAGTAGGACTACAGGGGAGGGAGAAAAACTGTTTTTT. Translation: CASRTTGEGEKLFF.

V is TRBV5-6 and J is TRBJ2-5; D tentatively fits TRBD1 or TRBD2 (5 bases each). The germline V gene encodes CDR1 SGHDT and CDR2 YYEEEE. The V end was cut by 2 bases, the J end by 3 bases, with 17 bases between. The CDR3 has 16 residues. The CDR3 DNA reads as TGTGCCAGCAGCTTCTTATCGGGACCGTTTAAAGAGACCCAGTACTTC. This encodes CASSFLSGPFKETQYF.

This clone appeared a single time. The gene calls are TRBV29-1 and TRBJ1-3; no clear D gene. The germline CDR1 and CDR2 sequences are SQVTM and ANQGSEA. Deletions cut 3 bases from V and 0 bases from J, with 6 bases between. The CDR3 has 13 residues. The CDR3 spells CSVESSSGNTIYF. The CDR3 bases are TGCAGCGTTGAGTCAAGCTCTGGAAACACCATATATTTT.

The rearrangement links TRBV9 to TRBJ2-7, with D possibly being TRBD1 (5 bases). V lost 3 bases to trimming and J lost 3 bases, with 7 bases between them. In germline, CDR1 is SGDLS, CDR2 YYNGEE. This CDR3 is built from 12 residues. CDR3 coding DNA: TGTGCCAGCAGCGCGCAGGGCTACGAGCAGTACTTC. Protein product: CASSAQGYEQYF.

The V and J genes are TRBV19 and TRBJ1-1; tentatively, D is TRBD1 (5 bases). The germline V gene encodes CDR1 LNHDA and CDR2 SQIVND (reference sequence). This CDR3 is built from 12 residues. The V end was cut by 10 bases, the J end by 5 bases, with 14 bases between. CDR3 protein: CATQGVGTEAFF. In nucleotides, the CDR3 is TGTGCCACCCAGGGCGTAGGGACTGAAGCTTTCTTT.

The chain has TRBV5-5 and TRBJ1-1; 7 positions match TRBD1. After removal of 0 bases from V and 2 bases from J, the junction contained 7 bases not matched to a gene. Germline values: CDR1 SGHKS, CDR2 YYEKEE (reference sequence). The CDR3 sequence is 16 residues long. As DNA, the CDR3 is TGTGCCAGCAGCTTGGGGGACAGCCGGCGAAACACTGAAGCTTTCTTT. Amino acid sequence: CASSLGDSRRNTEAFF. Drawing the rest from reference TRBV5-5 and TRBJ1-1, the complete variable domain is DAGVTQSPTHLIKTRGQQVTLRCSPISGHKSVSWYQQVLGQGPQFIFQYYEKEERGRGNFPDRFSARQFPNYSSELNVNALLLGDSALYLCASSLGDSRRNTEAFFGQGTRLTVV.

The V and J genes are TRBV18 and TRBJ2-7; D may be TRBD1 (6 bases). CDR3 length equals 14 residues. Germline loops: CDR1 KGHSH, CDR2 LQKENI. V was shortened by 6 bases and J by 0 bases, with 12 bases between the two germline ends. DNA for the CDR3: TGTGCCAGCTCGACAGGCCATCCCTCCTACGAGCAGTACTTC. The encoded protein is CASSTGHPSYEQYF.

The chain joins TRBV2 to TRBJ1-2, with 10 positions matching TRBD1. CDR3 size: 15 residues. The V gene end was trimmed by 7 bases and the J gene end by 6 bases; junction bases not matched to a gene: 11. CDR1 is SNHLY and CDR2 is FYNNEI in the germline V gene. CDR3 DNA sequence: TGTGCCAGCACTCAGAGGGGACAGGGGCAGGATGGCTACACCTTC. It encodes CASTQRGQGQDGYTF.

The chain recombines TRBV7-2 with TRBJ2-3; D is perhaps TRBD2 (6 bases). V lost 4 bases, J lost 4 bases, and 9 bases lay in between. CDR1 and CDR2 from the germline V gene are SGHTA and FQGNSA. The CDR3 is 13 amino acids. CDR3 coding DNA: TGTGCCAGCAGCTCTAGCGTGGCAGATACGCAGTATTTT. Its translation is CASSSSVADTQYF.

V gene TRBV7-8 combines with J gene TRBJ2-7; weak D call: TRBD2 (5 bases). The germline gives CDR1 SGHVS, CDR2 FQNEAQ. The CDR3 loop spans 14 amino acids. Deletions cut 2 bases from V and 3 bases from J, with 11 bases between. The CDR3 sequence: CASSLSGIDYEQYF. The DNA for the CDR3 is TGTGCCAGCAGCTTATCGGGGATCGACTACGAGCAGTACTTC.

V is TRBV7-3 and J is TRBJ2-3; D unresolved. Germline assignment: CDR1 SGHTA and CDR2 FQGTGA. The CDR3 runs 16 residues. Trimming shortened V by 0 bases and J by 1 base, and 11 bases separated the two germline ends. The CDR3 loop reads CASSLTSGPGTDTQYF. DNA of the CDR3: TGTGCCAGCAGCTTAACGTCCGGACCGGGCACAGATACGCAGTATTTT.

The chain combines TRBV28 with TRBJ1-5; possible D gene TRBD1, 6 bases. The germline gives CDR1 MDHEN, CDR2 SYDVKM. Trimming shortened V by 2 bases and J by 7 bases, and 12 bases separated the two germline ends. The CDR3 loop spans 14 amino acids. CDR3 sequence: CASSLSHREQPQHF. The CDR3 nucleotides are TGTGCCAGCAGTTTAAGCCACAGGGAGCAGCCCCAGCATTTT.

This rearrangement joins TRBV5-1 to TRBJ1-4; maybe TRBD1 (5 bases). Germline loops: CDR1 SGHRS, CDR2 YFSETQ. With 0 bases removed from V and 4 bases from J, the gap between germline ends came to 10 bases. This CDR3 spans 15 amino acids. DNA of the CDR3: TGCGCCAGCAGCTTGGCAGGGACCCGTAATGAAAAACTGTTTTTT. It specifies CASSLAGTRNEKLFF.

The V gene is TRBV5-1, the J gene TRBJ1-2, with D maybe TRBD1 (6 bases). V lost 2 bases and J lost 4, with 12 bases in between. CDR1 and CDR2 from the germline V gene are SGHRS and YFSETQ. The CDR3 loop spans 14 amino acids. The CDR3 region has the DNA TGCGCCAGCAGCTTATGGGGGGGCGGCTATGGCTACACCTTC. Its protein product is CASSLWGGGYGYTF.